A selection of T cell receptor beta chains follows, all from one sample in a study of blood T cell repertoires in COVID-19. The protocol was immunoSEQ multiplex PCR, while the TCRdb copy is restricted to in-frame clones and leaves out a portion. The repertoire consists of under 300,000 clones, with more than 75% occurring once and the leading ten covering about 7.1%. Sequences were obtained from peripheral blood. These receptors came from a woman between 70 and 85 years old with active or convalescent COVID-19. The CDR3 runs from the conserved cysteine through the conserved F or W. A D gene is named only where the DNA matches it firmly. Where a row states a size, it is once, few, many or the class of an expanded clone; other rows omit it.

v_call	clone_size	d_call	j_call	cdr3_aa	cdr3_nt
TRBV18	-	-	TRBJ1-1	CASSPGQNPNTEAFF	TGTGCCAGCTCACCAGGACAGAACCCGAACACTGAAGCTTTCTTT
TRBV18	once	TRBD2	TRBJ2-1	CASSPTSGGSNEQFF	TGTGCCAGCTCACCAACTAGCGGGGGGTCCAATGAGCAGTTCTTC
TRBV27	-	-	TRBJ2-1	CASSLAGRTNEQFF	TGTGCCAGCAGTTTAGCGGGTCGTACGAATGAGCAGTTCTTC
TRBV9	-	-	TRBJ2-2	CASGGTGELFF	TGTGCCAGCGGAGGGACCGGGGAGCTGTTTTTT
TRBV6-5	-	-	TRBJ1-2	CASRSGNTLEGYTF	TGTGCCAGCCGCTCAGGGAATACTTTAGAGGGCTACACCTTC
TRBV9	-	-	TRBJ2-7	CASINRYEQYF	TGTGCCAGCATAAACCGGTACGAGCAGTACTTC
TRBV5-1	-	TRBD2	TRBJ2-5	CASSRGLAGYQETQYF	TGCGCCAGCAGCAGAGGACTAGCGGGGTACCAAGAGACCCAGTACTTC
TRBV3-1/TRBV3-2	-	-	TRBJ1-6	CASSLINSPLHF	TGTGCCAGCAGCCTTATTAATTCACCCCTCCACTTT
TRBV4-2	-	-	TRBJ2-5	CASSMSPRTETQYF	TGTGCCAGCAGCATGAGTCCTCGTACCGAGACCCAGTACTTC
TRBV19	-	-	TRBJ1-3	CASSQNSGNTIYF	TGTGCCAGTAGCCAGAACTCTGGAAACACCATATATTTT
TRBV7-9	-	-	TRBJ1-5	CASSSDTSNQPQHF	TGTGCCAGCAGCTCGGACACCTCCAATCAGCCCCAGCATTTT
TRBV7-9	-	TRBD1	TRBJ1-2	CASSLGTGGYTF	TGTGCCAGCAGCTTGGGGACAGGGGGCTACACCTTC
TRBV5-5	-	-	TRBJ1-3	CASSLGHRPSGNTIYF	TGTGCCAGCAGCTTGGGGCACAGGCCCTCTGGAAACACCATATATTTT
TRBV6-5	-	TRBD2	TRBJ2-2	CASSTQRGGAGELFF	TGTGCCAGCAGTACCCAGCGGGGTGGAGCCGGGGAGCTGTTTTTT
TRBV6-5	-	-	TRBJ1-3	CASSYRGTGNTIYF	TGTGCCAGCAGTTACCGGGGAACTGGAAACACCATATATTTT
TRBV18	-	TRBD1	TRBJ1-4	CASSPMTGVEKLFF	TGTGCCAGCTCACCAATGACAGGGGTCGAAAAACTGTTTTTT
TRBV4-3	-	-	TRBJ1-4	CASSHDTGQNNEKLFF	TGCGCCAGCAGCCACGACACAGGTCAAAATAATGAAAAACTGTTTTTT
TRBV6-5	-	-	TRBJ2-2	CASNIRQATTGELFF	TGTGCCAGCAACATACGACAGGCTACCACCGGGGAGCTGTTTTTT
TRBV4-3	-	-	TRBJ2-5	CASSQHTGPQETQYF	TGCGCCAGCAGCCAACATACAGGTCCCCAAGAGACCCAGTACTTC
TRBV5-4	-	-	TRBJ1-5	CASSLGLSNQPQHF	TGTGCCAGCAGCTTGGGTCTTAGCAATCAGCCCCAGCATTTT
TRBV2	-	-	TRBJ1-6	CASKSAQNSPLHF	TGTGCCAGCAAATCCGCACAAAATTCACCCCTCCACTTT
TRBV4-3	-	TRBD1	TRBJ1-2	CASSQEPGQESYGYTF	TGCGCCAGCAGCCAAGAGCCGGGACAGGAGAGCTATGGCTACACCTTC
TRBV9	-	-	TRBJ2-2	CASSVVHNTGELFF	TGTGCCAGCAGCGTAGTACACAACACCGGGGAGCTGTTTTTT
TRBV6-1	-	-	TRBJ2-4	CASSESGGKNIQYF	TGTGCCAGCAGTGAATCAGGGGGGAAAAACATTCAGTACTTC
TRBV4-3	-	-	TRBJ1-3	CASSPGVGNTIYF	TGCGCCAGCAGTCCAGGGGTAGGAAACACCATATATTTT
TRBV5-1	-	TRBD1	TRBJ1-2	CASSPGQGAGDGYTF	TGCGCCAGCAGCCCGGGACAGGGGGCGGGAGATGGCTACACCTTC
TRBV5-1	-	-	TRBJ1-1	CASSFGGLNTEAFF	TGCGCCAGCAGCTTCGGGGGATTGAACACTGAAGCTTTCTTT
TRBV5-1	-	-	TRBJ1-1	CASSLGRDSEAFF	TGCGCCAGCAGCTTGGGCAGGGACTCTGAAGCTTTCTTT
TRBV29-1	-	-	TRBJ1-2	CSVRREDYGYTF	TGCAGCGTTCGCAGGGAGGACTATGGCTACACCTTC
TRBV18	-	-	TRBJ2-5	CASSRGSETQYF	TGTGCCAGCTCTCGCGGATCGGAGACCCAGTACTTC
TRBV19	-	-	TRBJ1-1	CASSIGQISEAFF	TGTGCCAGTAGTATAGGACAAATATCTGAAGCTTTCTTT
TRBV14	-	-	TRBJ2-2	CASSLRVNTGELFF	TGTGCCAGCAGCCTCCGGGTGAACACCGGGGAGCTGTTTTTT
TRBV5-4	once	-	TRBJ2-7	CASSSGGGQLAQYF	TGTGCCAGCAGCTCTGGGGGGGGACAACTCGCGCAGTACTTC
TRBV4-3	-	-	TRBJ2-1	CASSQDWGLTVNNEQFF	TGCGCCAGCAGCCAAGATTGGGGGCTTACAGTAAACAATGAGCAGTTCTTC
TRBV5-1	-	TRBD1	TRBJ2-2	CASSPGQGGTGELFF	TGCGCCAGCAGCCCTGGACAGGGGGGCACCGGGGAGCTGTTTTTT
TRBV11-2	-	-	TRBJ2-3	CASSLGVLSPDTQYF	TGTGCCAGCAGCTTAGGAGTCTTATCCCCAGATACGCAGTATTTT
TRBV7-9	-	TRBD1	TRBJ1-5	CASSDTGGNQPQHF	TGTGCCAGCAGCGATACAGGGGGCAATCAGCCCCAGCATTTT
TRBV3-1/TRBV3-2	-	-	TRBJ2-3	CASSPGGVYPYF	TGTGCCAGCAGCCCAGGAGGGGTTTATCCGTATTTT
TRBV21-1	-	-	TRBJ1-4	CASSKGQGREKLFF	TGTGCCAGCAGCAAAGGCCAGGGTAGGGAAAAACTGTTTTTT
TRBV19	-	-	TRBJ2-3	CASSSDGSRGDTQYF	TGTGCCAGTAGTAGTGACGGCTCACGAGGAGATACGCAGTATTTT
TRBV6-2/TRBV6-3	-	-	TRBJ1-4	CASSLEEPKLFF	TGTGCCAGCAGCTTAGAGGAGCCAAAACTGTTTTTT
TRBV3-1/TRBV3-2	-	-	TRBJ2-5	CASSQGGGGKTQYF	TGTGCCAGCAGCCAAGGAGGGGGCGGGAAGACCCAGTACTTC
TRBV7-2	-	TRBD1	TRBJ1-5	CASSLQGAGSNQPQHF	TGTGCCAGCAGCTTACAGGGGGCCGGAAGCAATCAGCCCCAGCATTTT
TRBV7-3	-	-	TRBJ1-1	CASSLTTGASTEAFF	TGTGCCAGCAGCTTAACCACCGGAGCGAGCACTGAAGCTTTCTTT
TRBV4-1	-	TRBD1	TRBJ1-1	CASSPRPQGANTEAFF	TGCGCCAGCAGCCCCCGTCCACAGGGGGCGAACACTGAAGCTTTCTTT
TRBV12-3/TRBV12-4	once	-	TRBJ1-1	CASSFRGEAFF	TGTGCCAGCAGTTTTCGCGGTGAAGCTTTCTTT
TRBV7-2	-	TRBD1	TRBJ1-4	CASSPQGDEKLFF	TGTGCCAGCAGCCCCCAGGGGGATGAAAAACTGTTTTTT
TRBV9	-	-	TRBJ2-3	CASSVLRTSPDTQYF	TGTGCCAGCAGCGTCCTCAGAACTAGTCCAGATACGCAGTATTTT
TRBV6-2/TRBV6-3	few	-	TRBJ2-7	CASSYDRGRTYEQYF	TGTGCCAGCAGTTATGACAGAGGACGGACCTACGAGCAGTACTTC
TRBV6-1	few	-	TRBJ2-5	CASSEARGSIQETQYF	TGTGCCAGCAGTGAAGCGAGGGGGTCGATTCAAGAGACCCAGTACTTC
TRBV4-3	-	-	TRBJ2-7	CASSQEGTSFYEQYF	TGCGCCAGCAGCCAAGAAGGGACATCCTTTTACGAGCAGTACTTC
TRBV9	once	-	TRBJ1-2	CASRAGDGGYTF	TGTGCCAGCAGAGCAGGGGACGGCGGCTACACCTTC
TRBV18	-	-	TRBJ1-5	CASSPQGRPLNQPQHF	TGTGCCAGCTCACCCCAGGGGCGCCCCCTCAATCAGCCCCAGCATTTT
TRBV6-5	-	-	TRBJ1-2	CASSYSNVRLGDGYTF	TGTGCCAGCAGTTACTCGAATGTCAGGTTGGGTGATGGCTACACCTTC
TRBV19	-	-	TRBJ1-5	CASSIVRVENRRNQPQHF	TGTGCCAGTAGTATAGTCCGGGTCGAGAACCGGCGCAATCAGCCCCAGCATTTT
TRBV28	-	-	TRBJ2-5	CASSPGGGGLETQYF	TGTGCCAGCAGCCCCGGGGGCGGGGGACTAGAGACCCAGTACTTC
TRBV27	-	-	TRBJ1-4	CASKLLVGAEKLFF	TGTGCCAGCAAGCTATTAGTGGGCGCTGAAAAACTGTTTTTT